The rows below give T cell receptor beta chains drawn from one sample of a study of blood T cell repertoires in COVID-19. Here immunoSEQ multiplex PCR was the method, and the copy in TCRdb shows in-frame clones only, minus some. The repertoire holds 250,000 to 350,000 clones, with 85% to 90% as singletons. Sequencing was done on a sample of PBMCs or T cells enriched from blood (not recorded which). These receptors were collected from a woman between 18 and 29 years old with acute COVID-19. CDR3s leave out the opening cysteine and the closing phenylalanine or tryptophan. Clone sizes are given selectively: once, few, many, or a class where the clone is expanded.

j_gene	v_gene	abundance	CDR3aa
TRBJ2-7	TRBV27	-	ASRETGGYSYEQY
TRBJ2-1	TRBV19	-	ASSIVGLRGEQF
TRBJ1-2	TRBV19	-	ASLVGDYGYT
TRBJ1-6	TRBV19	-	ASSTQDSRSPLH
TRBJ1-4	TRBV5-1	once	ASSIGQGGEKLF
TRBJ2-3	TRBV11-3	once	ASSIWDTPAQY
TRBJ1-1	TRBV11-2	few	ASSLAWVRTGNTEAF
TRBJ2-7	TRBV28	-	ASSNPGGPYEQY
TRBJ1-5	TRBV19	-	ASDILWAYSNQPQH
TRBJ1-1	TRBV9	-	ASSVLGGSLNTEAF
TRBJ2-6	TRBV14	-	ASSWGVGANVLT
TRBJ1-2	TRBV29-1	-	SVGLSGGNYGYT
TRBJ2-7	TRBV6-5	-	ASSYDRERGYEQY
TRBJ2-2	TRBV11-3	-	ASSLETTGGNTGELF
TRBJ2-2	TRBV6-2/TRBV6-3	-	ASSPGSGDTGELF
TRBJ1-2	TRBV27	-	ASTGQPGYGYT
TRBJ1-5	TRBV6-5	few	ASSYSSGGNQPQH
TRBJ2-7	TRBV10-2	-	ASSAGQGNLGQY
TRBJ1-4	TRBV18	once	ASSIRTPATNEKLF
TRBJ2-7	TRBV9	-	ASSVDLTGGEYEQY
TRBJ2-7	TRBV27	once	ASSALGLASYEQY
TRBJ2-7	TRBV9	once	ASSPRAGFEGYEQY
TRBJ2-7	TRBV6-5	-	ASSYSTAISSYEQY
TRBJ1-1	TRBV29-1	-	SVGAQVNTEAF
TRBJ2-7	TRBV4-2	-	ASSPAGGSYEQY
TRBJ1-4	TRBV7-6	-	ATSTGPTNEKLF
TRBJ2-3	TRBV5-6	-	ASSLQRGSADTQY
TRBJ2-3	TRBV28	-	ASSLPPGTGAWTDTQY
TRBJ1-2	TRBV6-5	-	ASSLTGGRGYT
TRBJ1-6	TRBV19	-	ASSLGWDSPLH
TRBJ2-7	TRBV28	-	ASITAGGVDEQY
TRBJ1-5	TRBV6-6	-	ASSYGRDTDQPQH
TRBJ1-1	TRBV19	few	ASRGQDTEAF
TRBJ2-3	TRBV11-1	-	ASSLIRGDTDTQY
TRBJ2-7	TRBV30	-	AWSPGGSSYEQY
TRBJ2-6	TRBV28	-	ASSSIDSSGANVLT
TRBJ2-3	TRBV24-1	-	ATSDLGEAGETDTQY
TRBJ2-7	TRBV18	-	ASSPPGTFTYEQY
TRBJ1-6	TRBV28	-	ASSPWTGGDSPLH
TRBJ2-1	TRBV3-1/TRBV3-2	-	ASSQTSGYNEQF
TRBJ1-5	TRBV23-1	-	ASSQPAADNQPQH
TRBJ1-1	TRBV5-1	-	ASSPDRGGTEAF
TRBJ2-7	TRBV5-1	-	ASSLAGGTYEQY
TRBJ2-7	TRBV24-1	-	ATSDPGTGFYEQY
TRBJ1-2	TRBV19	-	ASSIVAGFNYYGYT
TRBJ2-2	TRBV7-7	once	ASSINSGDTGELF
TRBJ2-3	TRBV19	once	ASRGLAGGRDTQY
TRBJ1-1	TRBV28	-	ASTEGATNTEAF
TRBJ1-3	TRBV7-2	-	ASSLGPVAGGNTIY
TRBJ2-1	TRBV5-4	-	ASSFLLRGTDYNEQF
TRBJ2-3	TRBV5-4	-	ASSVPRQREVTDTQY